These 11 T cell receptor beta chains originate from one sample sequenced in a study of T cells in Graves' hyperthyroidism and ophthalmopathy. Amplification of TCR beta CDR3 regions was performed using RNA transcripts as template. First-round RT-PCR with HTBI primers amplified the TCR CDR3 region. Each CDR3 protein gets one entry after TCRdb re-called the multiplex PCR reads with MiXCR. This sample carries 550,000 to 650,000 distinct CDR3 sequences, over 11% of them seen once, and the ten largest clones take approximately 5.7%. Sequencing input: blood. These receptors were taken from a woman younger than 45 with Graves' hyperthyroidism that later progressed to Graves' ophthalmopathy.

The chain has TRBV19 and TRBJ2-2; D is ambiguous. CDR3 length: 15 amino acids. The germline V and J ends were trimmed by 0 bases and 5 bases, with 10 bases remaining between them. Germline V CDR1 and CDR2: LNHDA, SQIVND (reference sequence). The DNA of the CDR3 is TGTGCCAGTAGTATAGATCTGGGCAGGACCGGGGAGCTGTTTTTT. Protein: CASSIDLGRTGELFF.

This clonotype was recorded many times. This sequence joins TRBV7-9 and TRBJ2-7; a possible D gene is TRBD2 (5 bases). The CDR3 is made up of 15 amino acids. Germline assignment: CDR1 SEHNR and CDR2 FQNEAQ (reference sequence). Trimming pared 1 base from V and 4 bases from J, leaving 14 bases between. The CDR3 spells CASSLEGGQLYEQYF. CDR3 nucleotide sequence: TGTGCCAGCAGCTTAGAGGGCGGGCAGTTATACGAGCAGTACTTC.

There are many counts of this clonotype. V gene TRBV9 combines with J gene TRBJ1-3; D call uncertain. This CDR3 has 14 amino acids. CDR1 and CDR2 (germline): SGDLS, YYNGEE. V was cut by 4 bases and J by 0 bases, with 8 bases left in between. CDR3: CASSKEYSGNTIYF. CDR3 nucleotides: TGTGCCAGCAGCAAAGAGTACTCTGGAAACACCATATATTTT.

This clonotype was observed many times. The V and J genes are TRBV18 and TRBJ1-4; D uncertain. This CDR3 spans 13 amino acids. Germline CDR1 and CDR2: KGHSH and LQKENI. Trimming shortened V by 4 bases and J by 8 bases, and 11 bases separated the two germline ends. The CDR3 region is CASSLLREEKLFF. The DNA for the CDR3 is TGTGCCAGCTCACTGCTCCGGGAGGAAAAACTGTTTTTT.

There are many counts of this clonotype. J is TRBJ1-5 and V is TRBV28; D is uncertain. V was cut by 5 bases and J by 9 bases, with 17 bases left in between. CDR1 and CDR2 (germline): MDHEN, SYDVKM. There are 14 residues in the CDR3. CDR3 DNA: TGTGCCAGCAGTCTCCCCGACCGTGTGGGGCCCCAGCATTTT. Translation gives CASSLPDRVGPQHF.

On this clonotype itself: Sequence at one end of the junction differs from germline and may be a read error. The rearrangement links TRBV20-1 to TRBJ2-2; 11 positions agree with TRBD2. Per germline, CDR1 DFQATT and CDR2 SNEGSKA (reference sequence). The CDR3 has 16 residues. The CDR3 DNA follows: TGCAGTGCTACTTCTAGCGGGAGGTGGGGCACCGGGGAGCTGTCTTTT. The encoded protein is CSATSSGRWGTGELSF.

This clonotype was observed a handful of times. This chain uses TRBV3-1 with TRBJ1-3; D uncertain. The length of the CDR3 is 15 residues. Germline CDR1 is LGHDT and CDR2 is YNNKEL (reference sequence). Trimming took off 1 base at V and 2 bases at J, with 9 bases between the two ends. CDR3: CASSQVMVAGNTIYF. CDR3 in DNA: TGTGCCAGCAGCCAAGTTATGGTTGCTGGAAACACCATATATTTT.

This clonotype was observed at least ten times. The rearrangement links TRBV15 to TRBJ2-1; TRBD2 agrees at 9 bases. The CDR3 consists of 15 residues. The germline V gene has CDR1 LNHNV and CDR2 YYDKDF (reference sequence). The V segment lost 1 base and the J segment 9 bases; nucleotides outside the gene matches: 7. Here the CDR3 DNA reads TGTGCCACCAGCAGAGTTGGGGCGGGAGGGGTTGAGCAGTTCTTC. Translating it yields CATSRVGAGGVEQFF. Drawing the rest from reference TRBV15 and TRBJ2-1, the complete variable domain is DAMVIQNPRYQVTQFGKPVTLSCSQTLNHNVMYWYQQKSSQAPKLLFHYYDKDFNNEADTPDNFQSRRPNTSFCFLDIRSPGLGDTAMYLCATSRVGAGGVEQFFGPGTRLTVL.

J is TRBJ2-1 and V is TRBV7-8; 9 bases match TRBD2. The germline CDR1 and CDR2 sequences are SGHVS and FQNEAQ. Trimming removed 2 bases from V and 14 bases from J; junction bases left unmatched: 1. CDR3 length equals 11 residues. CDR3 coding DNA: TGTGCCAGCAGCTTACAGCGGGAGGAGTTCTTC. Translating it yields CASSLQREEFF.

About this clonotype: A clone one base away is much larger, so this may be a read error. This rearrangement joins TRBV6-5 to TRBJ2-3; 7 bases match TRBD2. The CDR3 contains 17 residues. Germline V CDR1 and CDR2: MNHEY, SVGAGI. The CDR3 nucleotides are TGTGCCAGCAGTTACTCTCCTGGCGGGAGAGTTAAAGATGCGCAGTATTTT. Its protein product is CASSYSPGGRVKDAQYF.

At least ten counts were recorded for this clonotype. This sequence joins TRBV12-3 or TRBV12-4 and TRBJ2-3; 9 bases are a match to TRBD1. The length of the CDR3 is 15 residues. J lost 4 bases, V lost 7 bases, and 9 bases had no gene match. The CDR3 region has the DNA TGTGCCAGCAAGGGGGGGACAGGGAGCGCAGATACGCAGTATTTT. The encoded protein is CASKGGTGSADTQYF.